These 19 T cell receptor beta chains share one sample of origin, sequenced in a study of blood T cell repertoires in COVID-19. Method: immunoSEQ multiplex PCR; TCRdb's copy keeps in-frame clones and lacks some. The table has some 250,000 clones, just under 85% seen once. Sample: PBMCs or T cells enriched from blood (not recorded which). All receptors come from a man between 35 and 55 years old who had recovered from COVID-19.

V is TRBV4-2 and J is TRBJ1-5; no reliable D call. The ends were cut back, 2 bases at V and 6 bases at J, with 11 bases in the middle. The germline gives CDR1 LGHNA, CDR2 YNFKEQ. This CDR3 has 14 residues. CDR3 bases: TGTGCCAGCAGCCAATTCGTTGGGAGTCAGCCCCAGCATTTT. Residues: CASSQFVGSQPQHF.

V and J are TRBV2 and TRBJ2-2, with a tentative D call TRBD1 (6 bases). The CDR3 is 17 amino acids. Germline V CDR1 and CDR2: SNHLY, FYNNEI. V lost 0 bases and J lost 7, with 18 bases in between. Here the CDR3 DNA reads TGTGCCAGCAGTGAAGCCAAAAGACCCAGGGGATACGGGGAGCTGTTTTTT. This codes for CASSEAKRPRGYGELFF.

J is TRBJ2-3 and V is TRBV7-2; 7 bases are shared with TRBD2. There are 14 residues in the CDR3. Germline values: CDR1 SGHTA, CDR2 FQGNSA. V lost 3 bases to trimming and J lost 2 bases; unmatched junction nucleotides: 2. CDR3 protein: CASSFSGLTDTQYF. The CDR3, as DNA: TGTGCCAGCAGCTTTAGCGGGCTCACAGATACGCAGTATTTT.

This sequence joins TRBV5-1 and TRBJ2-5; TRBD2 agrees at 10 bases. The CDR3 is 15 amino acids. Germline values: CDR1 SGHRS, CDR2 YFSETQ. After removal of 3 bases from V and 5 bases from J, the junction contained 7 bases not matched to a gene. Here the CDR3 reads CASSSSGGAGETQYF. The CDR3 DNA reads TGCGCCAGCAGCTCCAGCGGGGGGGCCGGGGAGACCCAGTACTTC. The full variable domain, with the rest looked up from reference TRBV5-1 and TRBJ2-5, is KAGVTQTPRYLIKTRGQQVTLSCSPISGHRSVSWYQQTPGQGLQFLFEYFSETQRNKGNFPGRFSGRQFSNSRSEMNVSTLELGDSALYLCASSSSGGAGETQYFGPGTRLLVL.

The CDR3 sequence: CAISDRRGQVNTEAFF. CDR3 nucleotides: TGTGCCATCAGTGACCGCAGGGGCCAAGTCAACACTGAAGCTTTCTTT. This sequence joins TRBV10-3 and TRBJ1-1; possibly TRBD1 for D (6 bases). V was cut by 3 bases and J by 2 bases, with 16 bases left in between. The CDR3 extends over 16 amino acids. Germline loops: CDR1 ENHRY, CDR2 SYGVKD.

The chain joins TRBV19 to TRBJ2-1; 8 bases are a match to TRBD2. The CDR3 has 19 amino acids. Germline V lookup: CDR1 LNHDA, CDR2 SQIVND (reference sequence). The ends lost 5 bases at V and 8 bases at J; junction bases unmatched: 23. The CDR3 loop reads CASSGFLGASGGGSDEQFF. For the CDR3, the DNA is TGTGCCAGTAGTGGGTTTTTGGGGGCGAGCGGGGGAGGCTCAGATGAGCAGTTCTTC.

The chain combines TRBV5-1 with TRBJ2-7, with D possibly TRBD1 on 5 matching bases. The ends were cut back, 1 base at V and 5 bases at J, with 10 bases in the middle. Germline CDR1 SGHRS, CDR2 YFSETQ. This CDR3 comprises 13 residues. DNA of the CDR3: TGCGCCAGCAGCTTGTCAGGGATCGACGAGCAGTACTTC. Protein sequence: CASSLSGIDEQYF.

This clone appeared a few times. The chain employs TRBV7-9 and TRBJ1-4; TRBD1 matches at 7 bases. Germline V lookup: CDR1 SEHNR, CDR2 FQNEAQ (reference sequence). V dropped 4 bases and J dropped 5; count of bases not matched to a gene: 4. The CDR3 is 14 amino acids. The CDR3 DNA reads TGTGCCAGCAGCTCCGGGACAGACAATGAAAAACTGTTTTTT. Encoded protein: CASSSGTDNEKLFF.

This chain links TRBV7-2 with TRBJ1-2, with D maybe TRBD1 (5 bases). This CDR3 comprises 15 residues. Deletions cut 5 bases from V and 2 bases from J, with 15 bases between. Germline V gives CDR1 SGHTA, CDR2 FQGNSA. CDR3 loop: CASSPSRTPNYGYTF. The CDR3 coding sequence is TGTGCCAGCAGCCCATCCAGGACACCCAACTATGGCTACACCTTC.

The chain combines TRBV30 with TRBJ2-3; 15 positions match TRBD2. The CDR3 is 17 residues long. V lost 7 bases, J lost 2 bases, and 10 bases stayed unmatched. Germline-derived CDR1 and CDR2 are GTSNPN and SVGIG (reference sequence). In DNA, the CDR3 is TGTGCCTTAGGACTAGCGGGAGGGCCGGCAAACACAGATACGCAGTATTTT. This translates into CALGLAGGPANTDTQYF.

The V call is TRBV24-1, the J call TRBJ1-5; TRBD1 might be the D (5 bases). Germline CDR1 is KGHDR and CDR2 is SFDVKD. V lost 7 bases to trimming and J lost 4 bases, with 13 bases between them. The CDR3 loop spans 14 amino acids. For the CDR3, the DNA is TGTGCCACCAGCCATCGGGGGAATAATCAGCCCCAGCATTTT. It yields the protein CATSHRGNNQPQHF.

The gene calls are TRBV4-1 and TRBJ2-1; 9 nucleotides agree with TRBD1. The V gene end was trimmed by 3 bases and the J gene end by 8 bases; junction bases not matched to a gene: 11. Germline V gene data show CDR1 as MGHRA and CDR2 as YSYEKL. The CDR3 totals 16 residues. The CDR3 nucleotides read TGCGCCAGCAGCCAGAACCGGGACAGGGTTTTGGATGAGCAGTTCTTC. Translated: CASSQNRDRVLDEQFF.

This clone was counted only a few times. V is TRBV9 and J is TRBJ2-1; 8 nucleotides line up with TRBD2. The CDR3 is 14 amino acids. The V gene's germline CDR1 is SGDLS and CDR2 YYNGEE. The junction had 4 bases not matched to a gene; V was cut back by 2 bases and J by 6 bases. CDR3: CASSVSGNPNEQFF. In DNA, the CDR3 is TGTGCCAGCAGCGTTAGCGGGAACCCCAATGAGCAGTTCTTC.

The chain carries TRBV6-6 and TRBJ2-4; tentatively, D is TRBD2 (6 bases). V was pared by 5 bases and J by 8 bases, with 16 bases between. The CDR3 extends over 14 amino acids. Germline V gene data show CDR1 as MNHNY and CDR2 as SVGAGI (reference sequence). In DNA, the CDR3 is TGTGCCAGCAGTCCCATGGGATGGGGGGACATTCAGTACTTC. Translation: CASSPMGWGDIQYF.

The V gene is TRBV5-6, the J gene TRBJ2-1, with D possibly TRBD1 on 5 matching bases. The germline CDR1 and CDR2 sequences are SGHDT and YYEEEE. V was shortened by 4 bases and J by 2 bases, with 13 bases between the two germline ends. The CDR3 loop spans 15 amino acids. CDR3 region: CASSAYRRTYNEQFF. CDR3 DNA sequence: TGTGCCAGCAGCGCATACAGGCGTACCTACAATGAGCAGTTCTTC.

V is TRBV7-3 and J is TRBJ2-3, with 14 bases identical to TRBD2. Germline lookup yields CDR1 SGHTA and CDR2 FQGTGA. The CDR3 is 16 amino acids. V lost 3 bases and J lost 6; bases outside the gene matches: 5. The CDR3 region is CASSFGTSGRMDTQYF. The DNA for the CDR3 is TGTGCCAGCAGCTTCGGGACTAGCGGGAGAATGGATACGCAGTATTTT.

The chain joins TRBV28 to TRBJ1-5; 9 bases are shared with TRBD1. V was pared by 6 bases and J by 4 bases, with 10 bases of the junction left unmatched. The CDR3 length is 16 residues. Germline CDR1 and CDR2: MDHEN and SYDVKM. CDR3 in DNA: TGTGCCAGCAGACCCCGGACAGGGGCTCCTAATCAGCCCCAGCATTTT. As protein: CASRPRTGAPNQPQHF.

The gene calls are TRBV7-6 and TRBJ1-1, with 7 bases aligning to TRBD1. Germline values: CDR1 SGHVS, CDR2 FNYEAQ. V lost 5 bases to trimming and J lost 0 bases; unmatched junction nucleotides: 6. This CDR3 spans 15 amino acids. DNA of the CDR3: TGTGCCAGCAGCCGGGACAGTTTTATGAACACTGAAGCTTTCTTT. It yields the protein CASSRDSFMNTEAFF. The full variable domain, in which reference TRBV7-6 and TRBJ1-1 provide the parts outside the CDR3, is GAGVSQSPRYKVTKRGQDVALRCDPISGHVSLYWYRQALGQGPEFLTYFNYEAQQDKSGLPNDRFSAERPEGSISTLTIQRTEQRDSAMYRCASSRDSFMNTEAFFGQGTRLTVV.

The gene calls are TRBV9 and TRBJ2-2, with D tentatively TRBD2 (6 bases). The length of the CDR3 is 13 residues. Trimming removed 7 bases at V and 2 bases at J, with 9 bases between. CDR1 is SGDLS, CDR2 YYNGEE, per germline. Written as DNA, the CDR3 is TGTGCCAGCGAGCGGGTTAACACCGGGGAGCTGTTTTTT. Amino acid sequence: CASERVNTGELFF.